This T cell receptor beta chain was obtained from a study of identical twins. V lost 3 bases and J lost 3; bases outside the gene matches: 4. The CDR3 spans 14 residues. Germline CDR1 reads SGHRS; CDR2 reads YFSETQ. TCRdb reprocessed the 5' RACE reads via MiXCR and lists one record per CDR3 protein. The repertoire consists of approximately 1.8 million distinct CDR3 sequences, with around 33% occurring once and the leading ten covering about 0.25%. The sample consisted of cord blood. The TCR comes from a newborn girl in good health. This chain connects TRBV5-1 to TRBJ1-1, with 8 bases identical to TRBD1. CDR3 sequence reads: CASSWDRRDTEAFF. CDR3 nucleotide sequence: TGCGCCAGCAGCTGGGACAGGCGGGACACTGAAGCTTTCTTT.